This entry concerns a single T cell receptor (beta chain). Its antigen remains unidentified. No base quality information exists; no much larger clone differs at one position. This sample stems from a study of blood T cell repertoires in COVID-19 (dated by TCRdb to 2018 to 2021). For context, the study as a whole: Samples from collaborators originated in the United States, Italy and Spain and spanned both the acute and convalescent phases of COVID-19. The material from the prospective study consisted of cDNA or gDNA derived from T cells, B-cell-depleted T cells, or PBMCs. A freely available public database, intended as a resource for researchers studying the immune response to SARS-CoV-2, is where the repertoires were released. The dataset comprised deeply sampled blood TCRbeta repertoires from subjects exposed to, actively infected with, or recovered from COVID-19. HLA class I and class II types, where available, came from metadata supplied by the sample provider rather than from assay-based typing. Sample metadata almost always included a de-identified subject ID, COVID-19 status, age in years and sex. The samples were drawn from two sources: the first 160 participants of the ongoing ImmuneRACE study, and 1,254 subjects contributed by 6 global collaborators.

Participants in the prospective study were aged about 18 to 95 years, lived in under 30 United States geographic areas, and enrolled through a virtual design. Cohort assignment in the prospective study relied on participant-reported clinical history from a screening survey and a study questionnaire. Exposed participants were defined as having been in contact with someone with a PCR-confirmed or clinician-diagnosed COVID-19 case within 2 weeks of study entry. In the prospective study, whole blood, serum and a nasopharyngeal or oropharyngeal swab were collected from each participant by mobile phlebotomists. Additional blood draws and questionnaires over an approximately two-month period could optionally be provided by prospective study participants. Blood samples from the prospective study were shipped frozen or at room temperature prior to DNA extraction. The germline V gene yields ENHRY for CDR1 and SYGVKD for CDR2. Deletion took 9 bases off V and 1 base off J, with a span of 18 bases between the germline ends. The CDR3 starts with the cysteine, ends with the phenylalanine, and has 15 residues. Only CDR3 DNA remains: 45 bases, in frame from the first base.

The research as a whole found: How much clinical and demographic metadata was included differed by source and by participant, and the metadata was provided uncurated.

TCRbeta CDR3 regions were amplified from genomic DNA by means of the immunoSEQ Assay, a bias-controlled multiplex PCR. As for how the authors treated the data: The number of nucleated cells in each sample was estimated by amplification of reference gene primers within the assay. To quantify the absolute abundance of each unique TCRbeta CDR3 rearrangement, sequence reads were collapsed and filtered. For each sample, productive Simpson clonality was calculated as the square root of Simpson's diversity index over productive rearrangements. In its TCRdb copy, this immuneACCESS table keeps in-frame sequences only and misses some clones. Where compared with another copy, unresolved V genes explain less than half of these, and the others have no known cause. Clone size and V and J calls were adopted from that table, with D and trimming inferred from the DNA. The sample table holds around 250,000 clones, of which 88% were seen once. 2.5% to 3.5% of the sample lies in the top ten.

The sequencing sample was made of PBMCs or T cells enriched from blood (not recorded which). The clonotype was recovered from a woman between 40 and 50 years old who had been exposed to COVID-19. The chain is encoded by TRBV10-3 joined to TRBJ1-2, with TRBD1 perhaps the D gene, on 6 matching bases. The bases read TGTGCCATTCGGCCGACTCAGGGACATAACTATGGCTACACCTTC. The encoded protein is CAIRPTQGHNYGYTF.